This record looks at one T cell receptor beta chain sequence and its context. As yet, its antigen is unknown. A second PCR, run for about 7 to 11 cycles, used a sample-barcoded 5' primer plus a J-beta primer mix. TCRdb re-analysed the 5' RACE reads in MiXCR, keeping a single row per CDR3 protein. The sample comprises approximately 800,000 distinct CDR3 sequences, around 25% of which are singletons, and under 4.5% rests with the top ten. The entry originates in a study of blood T cells in healthy people across ages. Study observations and caveats: When one million T cells were used, diversity estimates were thought to be underestimates.

Investigators took about 9.4 milliliters of peripheral blood from every donor. Per sample, at least 5.5 micrograms of total RNA were extracted. V was cut by 3 bases and J by 4 bases, with 18 bases left in between. This CDR3 contains 16 residues. Per the germline V gene, CDR1 is MGHRA and CDR2 is YSYEKL. These sequences were also reported in another study, on T cells of mothers and their children. According to that study: Using the M1S primer, the second PCR added sample barcodes along with 2-4 random nucleotides.

The TCR originated in a boy under 18 in good health. V usage is TRBV4-1 and J usage is TRBJ1-2; D perhaps matches TRBD1 (5 bases). Sequenced: blood. CDR3 amino acids: CASSHDSAGVSYGYTF. DNA for the CDR3: TGCGCCAGCAGCCACGACAGTGCCGGGGTGAGCTATGGCTACACCTTC.